This T cell receptor beta chain is drawn from a study of T cell responses to AZD1222 COVID-19 vaccine. The CDR3 length is 12 residues. Trimming left V 4 bases short and J 4 bases short, with 5 bases between. As regards this clone: This specimen includes other DNA sequences encoding the same CDR3.

The method was immunoSEQ multiplex PCR; TCRdb's version includes in-frame clones alone and lacks a portion of them. This sample yields roughly 180,000 clones, of which approximately 91% are seen a single time; approximately 3.4% belongs to the top ten. The input for sequencing was peripheral blood, taken 28 days after the second AZD1222 dose. This TCR derives from an adult who received the AZD1222 COVID-19 vaccine. The chain uses TRBV12-3 or TRBV12-4 and TRBJ1-5; D unresolved. The CDR3: CASSYSNQPQHF. CDR3 bases: TGTGCCAGCAGTTACTCGAATCAGCCCCAGCATTTT.